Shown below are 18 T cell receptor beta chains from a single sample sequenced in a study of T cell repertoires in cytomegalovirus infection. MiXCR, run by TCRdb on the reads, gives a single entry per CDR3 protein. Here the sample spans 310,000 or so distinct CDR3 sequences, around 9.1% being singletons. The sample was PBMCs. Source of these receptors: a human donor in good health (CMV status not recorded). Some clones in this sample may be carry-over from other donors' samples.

CDR3 loop: CASTGNNEQFF. The CDR3 region has the DNA TGCGCCAGCACTGGGAACAATGAGCAGTTCTTC. The chain carries TRBV5-1 and TRBJ2-1; D is ambiguous. CDR3 length equals 11 residues. Germline V gene lookup returns CDR1 SGHRS and CDR2 YFSETQ. V was trimmed by 6 bases and J by 5 bases, leaving 6 bases between them. The full variable domain, completed using reference TRBV5-1 and TRBJ2-1, is KAGVTQTPRYLIKTRGQQVTLSCSPISGHRSVSWYQQTPGQGLQFLFEYFSETQRNKGNFPGRFSGRQFSNSRSEMNVSTLELGDSALYLCASTGNNEQFFGPGTRLTVL.

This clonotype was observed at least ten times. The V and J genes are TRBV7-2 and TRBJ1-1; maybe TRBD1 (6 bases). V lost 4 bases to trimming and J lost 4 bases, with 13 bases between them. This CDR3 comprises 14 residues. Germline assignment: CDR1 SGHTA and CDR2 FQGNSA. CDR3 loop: CASSSRGMSTEAFF. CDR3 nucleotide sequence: TGTGCCAGCAGCTCGAGGGGGATGAGCACTGAAGCTTTCTTT.

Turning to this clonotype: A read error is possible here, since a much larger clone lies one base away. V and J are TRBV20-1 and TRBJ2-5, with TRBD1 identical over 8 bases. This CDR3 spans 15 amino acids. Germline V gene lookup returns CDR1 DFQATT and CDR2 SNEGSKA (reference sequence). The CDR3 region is CSARWTGYIQETRYF. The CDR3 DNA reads TGCAGTGCTAGGTGGACAGGGTATATCCAAGAGACCCGGTACTTC.

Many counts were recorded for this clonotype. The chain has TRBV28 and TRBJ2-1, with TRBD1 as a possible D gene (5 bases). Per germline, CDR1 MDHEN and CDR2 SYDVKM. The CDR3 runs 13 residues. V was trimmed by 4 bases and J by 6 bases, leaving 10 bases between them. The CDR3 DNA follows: TGTGCCAGCAGTTCCGGACACCTCAATGAGCAGTTCTTC. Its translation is CASSSGHLNEQFF.

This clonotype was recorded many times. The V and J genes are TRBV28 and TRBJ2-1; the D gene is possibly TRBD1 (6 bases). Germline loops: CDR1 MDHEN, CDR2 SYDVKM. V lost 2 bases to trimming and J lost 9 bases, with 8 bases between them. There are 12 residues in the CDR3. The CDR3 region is CASSLVDSEQFF. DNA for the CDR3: TGTGCCAGCAGTTTAGTGGACAGTGAGCAGTTCTTC.

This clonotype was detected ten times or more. The CDR3 coding sequence is TGTGCCACCGAGCGGGAGGTTACTATTGAAGCTTTCTTT. It is translated as CATEREVTIEAFF. This sequence joins TRBV28 and TRBJ1-1; D is unresolved. Germline CDR1 is MDHEN and CDR2 is SYDVKM. Deletions cut 10 bases from V and 7 bases from J, with 19 bases between. CDR3 length: 13 residues.

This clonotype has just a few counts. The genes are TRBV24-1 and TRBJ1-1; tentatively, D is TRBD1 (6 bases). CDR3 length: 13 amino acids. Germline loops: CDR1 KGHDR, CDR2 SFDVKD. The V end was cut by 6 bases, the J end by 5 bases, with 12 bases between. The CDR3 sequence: CATSRGARTEAFF. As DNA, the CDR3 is TGTGCCACCAGTCGGGGGGCGCGGACTGAAGCTTTCTTT.

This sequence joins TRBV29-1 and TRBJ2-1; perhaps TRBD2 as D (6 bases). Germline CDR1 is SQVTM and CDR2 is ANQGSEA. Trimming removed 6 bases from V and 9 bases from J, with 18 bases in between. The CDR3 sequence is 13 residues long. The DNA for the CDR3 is TGCAGCGTCGCGGGACGCAACCACGCTGAGCAGTTCTTC. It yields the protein CSVAGRNHAEQFF.

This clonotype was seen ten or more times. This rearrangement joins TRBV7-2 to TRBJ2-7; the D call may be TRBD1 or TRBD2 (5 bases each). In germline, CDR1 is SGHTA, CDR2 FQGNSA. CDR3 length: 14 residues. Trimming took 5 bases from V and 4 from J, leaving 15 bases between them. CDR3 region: CASSIGRGRYEQYF. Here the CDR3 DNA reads TGTGCCAGCAGCATTGGACGGGGACGGTACGAGCAGTACTTC.

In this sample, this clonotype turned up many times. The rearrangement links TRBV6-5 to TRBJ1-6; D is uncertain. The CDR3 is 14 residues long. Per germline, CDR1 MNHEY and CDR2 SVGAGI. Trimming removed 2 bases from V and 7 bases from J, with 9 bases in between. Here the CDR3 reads CASSYIDSNSPLHF. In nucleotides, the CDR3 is TGTGCCAGCAGTTACATAGACTCGAATTCACCCCTCCACTTT.

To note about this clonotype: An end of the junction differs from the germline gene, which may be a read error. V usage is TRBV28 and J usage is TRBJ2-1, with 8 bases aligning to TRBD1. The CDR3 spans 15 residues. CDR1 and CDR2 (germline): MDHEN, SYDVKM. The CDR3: CASSTSGGSYNEQSF. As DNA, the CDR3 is TGTGCCAGCAGTACCTCAGGGGGCTCCTACAATGAGCAGTCCTTC.

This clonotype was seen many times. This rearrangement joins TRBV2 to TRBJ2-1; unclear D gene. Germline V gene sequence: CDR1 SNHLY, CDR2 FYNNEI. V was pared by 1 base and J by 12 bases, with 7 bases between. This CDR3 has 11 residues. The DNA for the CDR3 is TGTGCCAGCAGTGAAGAAGGGCCGCAGTTCTTC. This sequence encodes CASSEEGPQFF.

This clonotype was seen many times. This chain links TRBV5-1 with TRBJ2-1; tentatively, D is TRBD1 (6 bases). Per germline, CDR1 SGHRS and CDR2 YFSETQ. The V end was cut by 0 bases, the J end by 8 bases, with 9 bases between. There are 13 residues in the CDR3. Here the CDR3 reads CASSLARGHEQFF. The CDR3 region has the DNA TGCGCCAGCAGCTTGGCCAGGGGACATGAGCAGTTCTTC.

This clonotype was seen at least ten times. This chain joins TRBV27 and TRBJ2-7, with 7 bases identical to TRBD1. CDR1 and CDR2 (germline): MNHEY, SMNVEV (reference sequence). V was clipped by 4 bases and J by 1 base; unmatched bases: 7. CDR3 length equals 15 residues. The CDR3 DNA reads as TGTGCCAGCAGTTCGGGACAGCTTGGGTCCTACGAGCAGTACTTC. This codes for CASSSGQLGSYEQYF.

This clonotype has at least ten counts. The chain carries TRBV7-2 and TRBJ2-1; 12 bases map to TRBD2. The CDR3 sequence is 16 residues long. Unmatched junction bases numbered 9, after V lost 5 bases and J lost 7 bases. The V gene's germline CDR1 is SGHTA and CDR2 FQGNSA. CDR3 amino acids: CASSQTSGGNRNEQFF. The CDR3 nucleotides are TGTGCCAGCAGCCAGACTAGCGGGGGCAACAGGAATGAGCAGTTCTTC.

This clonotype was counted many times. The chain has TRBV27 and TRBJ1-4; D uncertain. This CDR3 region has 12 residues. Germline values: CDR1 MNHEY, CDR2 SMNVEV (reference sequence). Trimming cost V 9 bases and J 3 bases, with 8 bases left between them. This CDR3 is CASLGPNEKLFF. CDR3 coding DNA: TGTGCCAGTCTCGGACCTAATGAAAAACTGTTTTTT. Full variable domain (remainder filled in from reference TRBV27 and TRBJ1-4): EAQVTQNPRYLITVTGKKLTVTCSQNMNHEYMSWYRQDPGLGLRQIYYSMNVEVTDKGDVPEGYKVSRKEKRNFPLILESPSPNQTSLYFCASLGPNEKLFFGSGTQLSVL.

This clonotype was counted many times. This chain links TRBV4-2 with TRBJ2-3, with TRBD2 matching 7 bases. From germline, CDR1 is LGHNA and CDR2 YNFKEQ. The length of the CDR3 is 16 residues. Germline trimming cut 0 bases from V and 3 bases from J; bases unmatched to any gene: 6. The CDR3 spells CASSQDIGGGTDTQYF. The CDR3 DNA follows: TGTGCCAGCAGCCAAGATATAGGCGGGGGAACAGATACGCAGTATTTT.

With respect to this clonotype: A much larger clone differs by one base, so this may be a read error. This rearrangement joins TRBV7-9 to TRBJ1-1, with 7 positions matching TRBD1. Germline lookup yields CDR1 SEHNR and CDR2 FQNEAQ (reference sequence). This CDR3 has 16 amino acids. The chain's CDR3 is CAGSLAGQSGGTEAFF. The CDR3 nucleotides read TGTGCCGGCAGCTTAGCGGGACAATCAGGGGGCACTGAAGCTTTCTTT.